This TCR beta chain was captured in a study of response to subunit inactivated influenza vaccine. TCRdb processed the RT-PCR reads anew with MiXCR; each CDR3 protein has one entry. The sample gives just under 550,000 distinct CDR3 sequences, roughly 25% of which show up once; about 2.8% is in the top ten. This clonotype was recorded a few times. These data also formed part of another study, on T cells expressing NK-cell markers. Turning to that study: TCR beta cDNA was generated via 5'RACE template switching incorporating UMIs.

This clonotype was sampled from a man in his fifties who received an inactivated influenza vaccine. This specimen consisted of CD4+ T cells sorted from PBMCs, obtained roughly 12 days after vaccination.

The CDR3 region is CASSPRSGTGNEKLFF. The CDR3 region has the DNA TGTGCCAGCTCACCACGCTCCGGGACGGGGAATGAAAAACTGTTTTTT. The V call is TRBV18, the J call TRBJ1-4, with D maybe TRBD1 (5 bases). This CDR3 has 16 residues. Deletions cut 1 base from V and 5 bases from J, with 14 bases between. Looked up from germline, CDR1 is KGHSH and CDR2 is LQKENI.